These 30 T cell receptor beta chains share one sample of origin, sequenced in a study of CD8 T cells in ankylosing spondylitis. These receptors' antigens are unknown. General observations from the study: Within ankylosing spondylitis blood, a TCR beta motif made up of roughly eight highly homologous variants appeared to be characteristic.

MiXCR, applied by TCRdb to the 5' RACE reads, yields one record per CDR3 protein. The sample consists of some 800,000 distinct CDR3 sequences, 12% of them appearing once. The specimen sequenced was blood, either unsorted or a sorted T cell fraction (not recorded which). The origin of the receptors is a male donor with ankylosing spondylitis.

This clonotype was recorded at least ten times. The V gene is TRBV7-2, the J gene TRBJ2-5, with no clear D. The ends were cut back, 0 bases at V and 7 bases at J, with 9 bases in the middle. CDR3 length: 13 amino acids. Germline lookup yields CDR1 SGHTA and CDR2 FQGNSA. Written as DNA, the CDR3 is TGTGCCAGCAGCTTAGCGGAGTATGGGACCCAGTACTTC. The encoded protein is CASSLAEYGTQYF.

This clonotype was detected only a few times. The chain carries TRBV11-1 and TRBJ2-7; TRBD1 aligns across 8 bases. V shed 2 bases and J 2 bases; nucleotides not matched to a gene: 5. Germline assignment: CDR1 SGHAT and CDR2 FQDESV (reference sequence). The CDR3 runs 15 residues. The CDR3 reads CASSLYGQGAYEQYF. The CDR3 DNA reads as TGTGCCAGCAGCTTATACGGACAGGGAGCCTACGAGCAGTACTTC. The full variable domain, with the rest looked up from reference TRBV11-1 and TRBJ2-7, is EAEVAQSPRYKITEKSQAVAFWCDPISGHATLYWYRQILGQGPELLVQFQDESVVDDSQLPKDRFSAERLKGVDSTLKIQPAELGDSAMYLCASSLYGQGAYEQYFGPGTRLTVT.

The table lists this clonotype with a few counts. The chain has TRBV7-9 and TRBJ1-2; D might be TRBD1 (6 bases). V was clipped by 2 bases and J by 6 bases, with 10 bases between them. The V gene's germline CDR1 is SEHNR and CDR2 FQNEAQ (reference sequence). CDR3 size: 13 residues. As DNA, the CDR3 is TGTGCCAGCAGCTTAAACAGGGACGATGGCTACACCTTC. The encoded protein is CASSLNRDDGYTF.

The sample holds many counts of this clonotype. V is TRBV6-5 and J is TRBJ1-5, with 9 bases fitting TRBD1. Trimming removed 4 bases from V and 1 base from J; junction bases left unmatched: 5. The CDR3 contains 16 residues. Germline loops: CDR1 MNHEY, CDR2 SVGAGI. Written as DNA, the CDR3 is TGTGCCAGCAGTTCCGGGACAGGGTCAAGCAATCAGCCCCAGCATTTT. Its protein is CASSSGTGSSNQPQHF.

In this sample, this clonotype turned up many times. The chain couples TRBV20-1 to TRBJ1-2; D gene uncertain. The V and J ends lost 8 bases and 0 bases respectively, with 16 bases between them. There are 14 residues in the CDR3. Germline V gene data show CDR1 as DFQATT and CDR2 as SNEGSKA (reference sequence). The CDR3 bases are TGCAGTCCGCTAAGGACGCTACCTAACTATGGCTACACCTTC. It is translated as CSPLRTLPNYGYTF.

The table lists this clonotype with many counts. The genes are TRBV6-5 and TRBJ2-5; D is possibly TRBD2 (7 bases). The germline CDR1 and CDR2 sequences are MNHEY and SVGAGI. The CDR3 contains 15 residues. Trimming took off 6 bases at V and 2 bases at J, with 16 bases between the two ends. CDR3 in DNA: TGTGCCAGCAGCCACTACGAGGGGGGGCAAGAGACCCAGTACTTC. It encodes CASSHYEGGQETQYF.

In its sample, this clonotype was seen many times. The rearrangement joins TRBV15 to TRBJ2-5; TRBD2 aligns across 10 bases. Per germline, CDR1 LNHNV and CDR2 YYDKDF (reference sequence). The CDR3 length is 16 residues. The V gene end was trimmed by 2 bases and the J gene end by 2 bases; junction bases not matched to a gene: 5. The CDR3 coding sequence is TGTGCCACCAGCAGACCTAGCGGGGGAATACAAGAGACCCAGTACTTC. Its translation is CATSRPSGGIQETQYF.

With regard to this clonotype: One end of the junction fails to match germline, which may point to a read error. The rearrangement uses TRBV7-7 and TRBJ2-3, with TRBD1 matching over 10 bases. CDR3 length: 15 amino acids. The germline gives CDR1 SSHAT, CDR2 FNYEAQ (reference sequence). CDR3 amino acids: CASSRGTGVMDTQYF. The CDR3 DNA reads TGTGCTAGCAGCAGAGGGACAGGGGTGATGGATACGCAGTATTTT.

The rearrangement links TRBV7-9 to TRBJ2-2, with D possibly being TRBD1 or TRBD2 (5 bases each). Looked up from germline, CDR1 is SEHNR and CDR2 is FQNEAQ (reference sequence). The CDR3 loop spans 17 amino acids. The germline V and J ends were trimmed by 4 bases and 4 bases, with 19 bases remaining between them. The CDR3 loop is CASSSVVTGPATGELFF. The CDR3, as DNA: TGTGCCAGCAGCTCAGTAGTCACGGGGCCCGCCACCGGGGAGCTGTTTTTT.

The genes are TRBV6-1 and TRBJ2-3; D is undetermined. Trimming left V 6 bases short and J 2 bases short, with 12 bases between. Germline-derived CDR1 and CDR2 are MNHNS and SASEGT. This CDR3 is 14 amino acids long. In DNA form, the CDR3 reads TGTGCCAGCAGCCTAGGATGGCTCACAGATACGCAGTATTTT. Protein sequence: CASSLGWLTDTQYF.

This clonotype appeared a few times. The chain combines TRBV12-3 or TRBV12-4 with TRBJ1-1; 8 nucleotides line up with TRBD1. Trimming at V came to 7 bases and at J to 4 bases, leaving 8 bases not matched to a gene. The CDR3 contains 14 residues. The CDR3 is CASTRGQGGTEAFF. The CDR3 DNA reads as TGTGCCAGCACCCGAGGACAGGGCGGCACTGAAGCTTTCTTT.

This clonotype occurred a few times. This rearrangement joins TRBV4-3 to TRBJ1-4; D not certain. CDR1 and CDR2 (germline): LGHNA, YSLEER. Trimming removed 0 bases at V and 0 bases at J, with 8 bases between. This CDR3 spans 16 amino acids. The CDR3 DNA is TGCGCCAGCAGCCAAGATTGGGGTTCAACTAATGAAAAACTGTTTTTT. It specifies CASSQDWGSTNEKLFF.

The sample holds many counts of this clonotype. This chain uses TRBV20-1 with TRBJ2-7; the D gene is possibly TRBD1 (5 bases). CDR3 length: 15 amino acids. Trimming removed 5 bases at V and 2 bases at J, with 19 bases between. CDR1 and CDR2 (germline): DFQATT, SNEGSKA (reference sequence). CDR3 residues: CSAANLRAGPYEQYF. In DNA, the CDR3 is TGCAGTGCTGCGAATCTTCGGGCAGGGCCCTACGAGCAGTACTTC.

The CDR3 nucleotides read TGCGCCAGCAGCCAAGGAAGGCACGGGACAGGGTGGAATTCACCCCTCCACTTT. This translates into CASSQGRHGTGWNSPLHF. The rearrangement links TRBV4-1 to TRBJ1-6; 9 positions match TRBD1. From germline, CDR1 is MGHRA and CDR2 YSYEKL. Trimming cost V 1 base and J 7 bases; bases outside gene matches: 11. The CDR3 extends over 18 amino acids.

V gene TRBV7-9 combines with J gene TRBJ2-7; D not resolved. Trimming pared 1 base from V and 4 bases from J, leaving 11 bases between. This CDR3 comprises 14 residues. Germline-derived CDR1 and CDR2 are SEHNR and FQNEAQ (reference sequence). The CDR3 region is CASSLGAGFYEQYF. The CDR3 nucleotides read TGTGCCAGCAGCTTAGGGGCTGGGTTTTACGAGCAGTACTTC.

This clonotype was found a few times. This sequence joins TRBV7-2 and TRBJ1-6; D gene ambiguous. Trimming left V 0 bases short and J 6 bases short, with 9 bases between. The CDR3 length is 15 residues. Germline V gene sequence: CDR1 SGHTA, CDR2 FQGNSA. The chain's CDR3 is CASSLAPGSNSPLHF. In DNA, the CDR3 is TGTGCCAGCAGCTTAGCGCCGGGTTCTAATTCACCCCTCCACTTT.

The V gene is TRBV10-3, the J gene TRBJ1-1, with D maybe TRBD1 (5 bases). V was clipped by 11 bases and J by 1 base, with 20 bases between them. This CDR3 comprises 15 residues. Germline V lookup: CDR1 ENHRY, CDR2 SYGVKD. CDR3 in DNA: TGTGCCCTTCGGGCCCAGGGAAGGCCGAACACTGAAGCTTTCTTT. This translates into CALRAQGRPNTEAFF.

The V gene is TRBV10-2, the J gene TRBJ2-7, with D tentatively TRBD2 (5 bases). Trimming stripped 0 bases from V and 6 bases from J, with 9 bases between. The length of the CDR3 is 13 residues. The germline gives CDR1 WSHSY, CDR2 SAAADI. CDR3 DNA: TGCGCCAGCAGTGAGTCCCCTAGCTTCGAGCAGTACTTC. Translated, it gives CASSESPSFEQYF.

In this sample, this clonotype turned up a few times. The CDR3 sequence is CASSGQRNYGYTF. The DNA for the CDR3 is TGTGCCAGCAGCGGACAGCGGAACTATGGCTACACCTTC. The rearrangement links TRBV7-6 to TRBJ1-2, with TRBD1 as a possible D gene (6 bases). The CDR3 is 13 amino acids. Trimming pared 5 bases from V and 2 bases from J, leaving 9 bases between. CDR1 and CDR2 (germline): SGHVS, FNYEAQ.

The V call is TRBV28, the J call TRBJ2-7; 15 nucleotides match TRBD2. Per the germline V gene, CDR1 is MDHEN and CDR2 is SYDVKM. The junction had 6 bases not matched to a gene; V was cut back by 5 bases and J by 4 bases. This CDR3 region has 16 residues. The CDR3 coding sequence is TGTGCCAGCAGTCCACCGGGACTAGCGGGGGGTTACGAGCAGTACTTC. Its translation is CASSPPGLAGGYEQYF.

The V call is TRBV28, the J call TRBJ2-7; 7 bases match TRBD2. Germline V gene lookup returns CDR1 MDHEN and CDR2 SYDVKM. V shed 6 bases and J 0 bases; nucleotides not matched to a gene: 8. The CDR3 covers 15 residues. The CDR3: CASSLAGPLSYEQYF. CDR3 nucleotide sequence: TGTGCCAGCAGCTTAGCGGGCCCTCTCTCCTACGAGCAGTACTTC.

This clonotype was recorded a few times. The V call is TRBV20-1, the J call TRBJ2-7; 9 nucleotides agree with TRBD2. Looked up from germline, CDR1 is DFQATT and CDR2 is SNEGSKA (reference sequence). The V segment lost 6 bases and the J segment 1 base; nucleotides outside the gene matches: 19. The CDR3 is made up of 18 amino acids. The CDR3 nucleotides are TGCAGTGCCCCGGGGCAGGCTAGCGGGATATCTCGGTCCTACGAGCAGTACTTC. It encodes CSAPGQASGISRSYEQYF.

The chain couples TRBV12-3 or TRBV12-4 to TRBJ2-5, with TRBD1 identical over 8 bases. V dropped 6 bases and J dropped 2; count of bases not matched to a gene: 8. The CDR3 loop spans 15 amino acids. This CDR3 is CASSSGQGPQETQYF. The CDR3 nucleotides read TGTGCCAGCAGCTCCGGACAGGGCCCTCAAGAGACCCAGTACTTC.

The sample holds a few counts of this clonotype. V and J are TRBV18 and TRBJ2-3; D call uncertain. Trimming shortened V by 0 bases and J by 0 bases, and 13 bases separated the two germline ends. This CDR3 has 17 amino acids. Per the germline V gene, CDR1 is KGHSH and CDR2 is LQKENI. The CDR3 protein is CASSPPWGWVSTDTQYF. The CDR3 DNA reads as TGTGCCAGCTCACCACCGTGGGGATGGGTGAGCACAGATACGCAGTATTTT.

In its sample, this clonotype was seen many times. This chain links TRBV7-2 with TRBJ1-5, with TRBD1 matching over 7 bases. With 4 bases clipped from V and 0 bases from J, the junction kept 6 bases outside the gene matches. CDR3 length: 16 residues. The V gene's germline CDR1 is SGHTA and CDR2 FQGNSA. The CDR3 reads CASSSQGTYSNQPQHF. DNA of the CDR3: TGTGCCAGCAGCTCACAGGGGACTTATAGCAATCAGCCCCAGCATTTT.

This clonotype was observed a few times. The chain couples TRBV20-1 to TRBJ2-7, with 8 bases that match TRBD1. CDR3 size: 13 residues. The V gene's germline CDR1 is DFQATT and CDR2 SNEGSKA (reference sequence). The junction had 10 bases not matched to a gene; V was cut back by 6 bases and J by 6 bases. The CDR3 sequence is CSAIDRGSLEQYF. In nucleotides, the CDR3 is TGCAGTGCCATCGACAGGGGAAGTCTCGAGCAGTACTTC.

The V call is TRBV5-4, the J call TRBJ1-2; D possibly corresponds to TRBD1 (6 bases). Trimming pared 3 bases from V and 5 bases from J, leaving 17 bases between. Germline V gene lookup returns CDR1 SGHNT and CDR2 YYREEE (reference sequence). The CDR3 totals 15 residues. DNA for the CDR3: TGTGCCAGCAGCTCACAGGGCTTGGCTTCTTATGGCTACACCTTC. Translated: CASSSQGLASYGYTF. The entire variable domain, with the rest obtained from reference TRBV5-4 and TRBJ1-2, is as follows: ETGVTQSPTHLIKTRGQQVTLRCSSQSGHNTVSWYQQALGQGPQFIFQYYREEENGRGNFPPRFSGLQFPNYSSELNVNALELDDSALYLCASSSQGLASYGYTFGSGTRLTVV.

This clonotype was seen a few times. This chain connects TRBV4-2 to TRBJ1-2; 9 positions agree with TRBD1. Germline lookup yields CDR1 LGHNA and CDR2 YNFKEQ. The CDR3 runs 14 residues. V gave up 1 base and J gave up 4 bases; unmatched junction bases: 1. CDR3 residues: CASSQGQGVYGYTF. DNA for the CDR3: TGTGCCAGCAGCCAAGGACAGGGGGTCTATGGCTACACCTTC.

The rearrangement joins TRBV6-5 to TRBJ1-1; D is ambiguous. Germline lookup yields CDR1 MNHEY and CDR2 SVGAGI. This CDR3 comprises 15 residues. The V gene lost 1 base and the J gene lost 0 bases, with 9 bases spanning the gap. The CDR3, as DNA: TGTGCCAGCAGTTACTACCCCGATATGAACACTGAAGCTTTCTTT. Translation gives CASSYYPDMNTEAFF.

V and J are TRBV5-1 and TRBJ2-5; possibly TRBD1 or TRBD2 for D (5 bases each). The length of the CDR3 is 15 residues. V was clipped by 0 bases and J by 1 base, with 10 bases between them. Germline CDR1 and CDR2: SGHRS and YFSETQ. The CDR3 is CASSLAGTLQETQYF. In DNA, the CDR3 is TGCGCCAGCAGCTTGGCCGGGACCCTCCAAGAGACCCAGTACTTC.